This T cell receptor beta chain was sequenced during a study of T cells after yellow fever vaccination. Study findings and constraints: Abundant bulk-derived clonotypes could contaminate FACS-sorted repertoires. The booster response re-showed most primary clones: 95% to 96% CD4, almost 90% CD8. Relatively few clonotypes were ones that appeared in both CD4 and CD8 compartments.

CDR1 SGHTA and CDR2 FQGTGA come from the germline V gene. The length of the CDR3 is 15 residues. Trimming cost V 2 bases and J 0 bases, with 8 bases left between them. TCRdb reprocessed the 5' RACE reads via MiXCR and lists one record per CDR3 protein. The sample includes 50,000 to 60,000 distinct CDR3 sequences, about 5% of them seen just once. Here the sequenced sample was PBMCs, either bulk or a sorted T-cell subset (CD4+, CD8+, memory, or dextramer-sorted; not recorded which), taken on the day of the yellow fever booster vaccination. This TCR came from a man younger than 30 who received the YFV17D yellow fever vaccine. V and J are TRBV7-3 and TRBJ2-4; D call uncertain. The CDR3 loop is CASSLYSLAKNIQYF. The CDR3 coding sequence is TGTGCCAGCAGCTTATATTCGCTAGCCAAAAACATTCAGTACTTC.